These 32 T cell receptor beta chains were all obtained from the same sample, sequenced in a study of Graves' ophthalmopathy and Graves' hyperthyroidism. CDR3 regions of TCR beta were amplified from RNA transcripts. HTBI primers served in a first-round RT-PCR, which a second-round multiplex PCR followed. One entry per CDR3 protein, called by TCRdb with MiXCR from the multiplex PCR reads. The sample consists of hundreds of thousands of distinct CDR3 sequences, 13% to 15% of them appearing once. The sequenced sample consisted of blood. All receptors come from a woman aged 25 to 39 with Graves' ophthalmopathy.

This clonotype was picked up many times. This sequence joins TRBV6-2 or TRBV6-3 and TRBJ2-7; D unresolved. This CDR3 is built from 14 residues. Trimming pared 4 bases from V and 7 bases from J, leaving 17 bases between. Germline CDR1 reads MNHEY; CDR2 reads SVGEGT. CDR3 sequence reads: CASSSSFAPREQYF. The CDR3 DNA is TGTGCCAGCAGTTCCTCGTTTGCCCCGAGGGAGCAGTACTTC.

This clonotype was seen many times. The CDR3 coding sequence is TGTGCCAGCACCCTGAGCGGGACAGGGGGCCAAGCTTTCTTT. Its translation: CASTLSGTGGQAFF. The rearrangement joins TRBV2 to TRBJ1-1; TRBD1 matches 12 bases. The germline gives CDR1 SNHLY, CDR2 FYNNEI. The length of the CDR3 is 14 residues. V shed 7 bases and J 9 bases; nucleotides not matched to a gene: 9.

This clonotype was seen at least ten times. At one end the junction does not follow the germline gene, possibly because of a read error. The chain is built from TRBV5-1 and TRBJ1-1, with D hard to call. CDR3 size: 13 residues. CDR1 is SGHRS, CDR2 YFSETQ, per germline. CDR3 DNA sequence: TGTGCCAGCAGCTCGGGCCCGCGCACTGAAGCTTTCTTT. This gives the protein CASSSGPRTEAFF.

There are many counts of this clonotype. The chain combines TRBV19 with TRBJ2-7, with D possibly being TRBD2 (6 bases). The V end lost 3 bases, the J end lost 7 bases, and 13 bases lay between the germline ends. This CDR3 comprises 13 residues. CDR1 and CDR2 from the germline V gene are LNHDA and SQIVND (reference sequence). CDR3 region: CASSMMEGREQYF. The CDR3 nucleotides are TGTGCCAGTAGTATGATGGAGGGGCGGGAGCAGTACTTC. The entire variable domain, with the rest obtained from reference TRBV19 and TRBJ2-7, is as follows: DGGITQSPKYLFRKEGQNVTLSCEQNLNHDAMYWYRQDPGQGLRLIYYSQIVNDFQKGDIAEGYSVSREKKESFPLTVTSAQKNPTAFYLCASSMMEGREQYFGPGTRLTVT.

This clonotype was detected many times. The CDR3 region has the DNA TGTGCTAGTGGTGCCGGGACAGAGAATCAGCCCCAGCATTTT. This encodes CASGAGTENQPQHF. The V call is TRBV12-5, the J call TRBJ1-5; 7 nucleotides line up with TRBD1. This CDR3 comprises 14 residues. V dropped 5 bases and J dropped 4; count of bases not matched to a gene: 5. In germline, CDR1 is LGHNT, CDR2 FRNRAP.

The table lists this clonotype with many counts. The V gene is TRBV7-2, the J gene TRBJ2-5; 7 bases map to TRBD2. CDR3 size: 16 residues. CDR1 is SGHTA, CDR2 FQGNSA, per germline. V was clipped by 1 base and J by 2 bases; unmatched bases: 7. DNA for the CDR3: TGTGCCAGCAGCTTAGTCATGGCTAGCGGACAAGAGACCCAGTACTTC. This translates into CASSLVMASGQETQYF.

This chain links TRBV10-3 with TRBJ1-1; 7 bases map to TRBD1. From germline, CDR1 is ENHRY and CDR2 SYGVKD. Unmatched junction bases numbered 8, after V lost 7 bases and J lost 6 bases. The CDR3 contains 13 residues. As DNA, the CDR3 is TGTGCCATCACCGAGGGGCAGGGGGCTGAAGCTTTCTTT. It translates to CAITEGQGAEAFF.

This clonotype was seen repeatedly, ten times or more. The V call is TRBV10-3, the J call TRBJ2-7, with TRBD1 as a possible D gene (8 bases). The germline V and J ends were trimmed by 5 bases and 3 bases, with 11 bases remaining between them. There are 13 residues in the CDR3. Germline CDR1 is ENHRY and CDR2 is SYGVKD. This CDR3 is CAISTGGVYEQYF. The CDR3 bases are TGTGCCATCAGTACAGGGGGGGTCTACGAGCAGTACTTC.

This clonotype came up many times. The chain is built from TRBV9 and TRBJ1-1; a possible D gene is TRBD1 (5 bases). The CDR3 extends over 14 amino acids. V lost 4 bases and J 5 bases, leaving 15 bases between the germline ends. Germline-derived CDR1 and CDR2 are SGDLS and YYNGEE. CDR3 in amino acids: CASSLTGARTEAFF. Written as DNA, the CDR3 is TGTGCCAGCAGCCTTACAGGAGCCCGAACTGAAGCTTTCTTT.

V usage is TRBV6-1 and J usage is TRBJ2-2; D is perhaps TRBD2 (6 bases). V was cut by 9 bases and J by 4 bases, with 18 bases left in between. The germline CDR1 and CDR2 sequences are MNHNS and SASEGT. This CDR3 is 15 amino acids long. CDR3 DNA sequence: TGTGCCAGTCTGTGGGGCGGGGTGAGCACCGGGGAGCTGTTTTTT. It codes for CASLWGGVSTGELFF.

This clonotype was picked up a small number of times. The V gene is TRBV6-1, the J gene TRBJ2-2; D may be TRBD2 (6 bases). Germline V gives CDR1 MNHNS, CDR2 SASEGT. The CDR3 totals 13 residues. With 7 bases removed from V and 5 bases from J, the gap between germline ends came to 11 bases. The CDR3 DNA sequence: TGTGCCAGCAAAGGGAGGTTAACCGGGGAGCTGTTTTTT. Protein: CASKGRLTGELFF.

This clonotype was counted ten times or more. The chain employs TRBV27 and TRBJ1-2; 7 positions match TRBD1. The CDR3 covers 13 residues. Per germline, CDR1 MNHEY and CDR2 SMNVEV (reference sequence). J was trimmed by 5 bases and V by 6 bases; bases with no gene match: 6. The CDR3 loop is CASSQGGLYGYTF. CDR3 nucleotide sequence: TGTGCCAGCAGCCAGGGGGGTCTTTATGGCTACACCTTC.

This clonotype was observed at least ten times. The chain employs TRBV6-1 and TRBJ1-5, with D perhaps matching TRBD1 (6 bases). V lost 7 bases and J 6 bases, leaving 16 bases between the germline ends. Germline V gives CDR1 MNHNS, CDR2 SASEGT. This CDR3 comprises 14 residues. This CDR3 reads CASMPTGGVQPQHF. The DNA for the CDR3 is TGTGCCAGCATGCCGACTGGGGGCGTTCAGCCCCAGCATTTT.

V is TRBV15 and J is TRBJ2-7; 7 positions match TRBD1. Germline CDR1 LNHNV, CDR2 YYDKDF (reference sequence). V shed 0 bases, J shed 10 bases, and the junction held 12 bases outside the gene matches. The CDR3 spans 15 residues. The CDR3 DNA follows: TGTGCCACCAGCAGAGATCTTCTAGGGGGCGGTGATCAGTACTTC. It codes for CATSRDLLGGGDQYF.

This clonotype was seen repeatedly, ten times or more. V usage is TRBV2 and J usage is TRBJ2-5, with D perhaps TRBD1 (5 bases). The germline CDR1 and CDR2 sequences are SNHLY and FYNNEI. Trimming cost V 6 bases and J 6 bases, with 14 bases left between them. CDR3 size: 13 residues. CDR3 DNA: TGTGCCAGCAGCCTGGACATTGTCAAGACCCAGTACTTC. It translates to CASSLDIVKTQYF.

This clonotype was seen just once. The rearrangement uses TRBV11-2 and TRBJ1-5; a possible D gene is TRBD1 (5 bases). V lost 5 bases, J lost 5 bases, and 16 bases lay in between. CDR3 size: 15 residues. Germline CDR1 reads SGHAT; CDR2 reads FQNNGV. The CDR3 sequence: CASSPGLGTHQPQHF. CDR3 coding DNA: TGTGCCAGCAGCCCGGGTCTAGGGACTCATCAGCCCCAGCATTTT.

At least ten counts were recorded for this clonotype. The V gene is TRBV12-3 or TRBV12-4, the J gene TRBJ1-1, with a tentative D call TRBD1 (6 bases). This CDR3 region has 14 residues. Trimming removed 9 bases from V and 1 base from J, with 15 bases in between. The CDR3 DNA follows: TGTGCCAGTCACCGGGACACGCAGAACACTGAAGCTTTCTTT. It specifies CASHRDTQNTEAFF.

This clonotype was counted a few times. The J gene is TRBJ1-6, the V gene TRBV4-1, with 8 positions matching TRBD1. The CDR3 is 16 residues long. Germline CDR1 is MGHRA and CDR2 is YSYEKL. The V segment lost 5 bases and the J segment 8 bases; nucleotides outside the gene matches: 11. CDR3: CASSTRQGSGDSPLHF. The CDR3 nucleotides read TGCGCCAGCAGCACTCGACAGGGGAGTGGGGATTCACCCCTCCACTTT.

This clonotype was recorded many times. The V call is TRBV3-1, the J call TRBJ2-5; TRBD1 aligns across 10 bases. The CDR3 runs to 14 residues. The J segment lost 7 bases and the V segment lost 5 bases, leaving 7 bases of the junction unmatched. CDR1 LGHDT and CDR2 YNNKEL come from the germline V gene (reference sequence). CDR3 coding DNA: TGTGCCAGCAGCACCGGGACAGGGGAGCGGACCCAGTACTTC. Its translation: CASSTGTGERTQYF.

This clonotype was recorded a few times. The chain recombines TRBV5-6 with TRBJ1-5, with D perhaps TRBD1 (6 bases). Trimming stripped 4 bases from V and 6 bases from J, with 20 bases between. This CDR3 region has 16 residues. Germline CDR1 reads SGHDT; CDR2 reads YYEEEE. CDR3 sequence: CASSLWMAGVGQPQHF. For the CDR3, the DNA is TGTGCCAGCAGCCTTTGGATGGCAGGGGTCGGTCAGCCCCAGCATTTT.

This clonotype was observed at least ten times. The chain is built from TRBV6-1 and TRBJ1-2; TRBD1 agrees at 8 bases. CDR3 length equals 17 residues. With 6 bases clipped from V and 0 bases from J, the junction kept 12 bases outside the gene matches. Germline-derived CDR1 and CDR2 are MNHNS and SASEGT. The CDR3 sequence is CASSSRLGGQANYGYTF. The CDR3 nucleotides read TGTGCCAGCAGCTCAAGACTTGGGGGACAGGCTAACTATGGCTACACCTTC.

Turning to this clonotype: The CDR3 ends on some other residue instead of the conserved phenylalanine or tryptophan, so this is likely a read error. The chain recombines TRBV11-2 with TRBJ2-5; D is ambiguous. Per germline, CDR1 SGHAT and CDR2 FQNNGV. The CDR3 is made up of 16 amino acids. Trimming took off 5 bases at V and 4 bases at J, with 20 bases between the two ends. The CDR3 reads CASSPIRWPLRETQYL. The CDR3 DNA follows: TGTGCCAGCAGCCCGATACGGTGGCCACTGCGAGAGACCCAGTACCTC.

In this sample, this clonotype turned up many times. This sequence joins TRBV28 and TRBJ2-7; 9 positions match TRBD2. The germline V gene has CDR1 MDHEN and CDR2 SYDVKM. J was trimmed by 2 bases and V by 5 bases; bases with no gene match: 7. This CDR3 has 15 residues. CDR3 coding DNA: TGTGCCAGCAGTCGGACTAGCGCGCGAACCTACGAGCAGTACTTC. Translating gives CASSRTSARTYEQYF.

This clonotype was counted ten times or more. The chain uses TRBV18 and TRBJ1-5, with no clear D. The V end lost 3 bases, the J end lost 1 base, and 10 bases lay between the germline ends. This CDR3 spans 15 amino acids. The germline CDR1 and CDR2 sequences are KGHSH and LQKENI. This CDR3 reads CASSPAAGSNQPQHF. The CDR3 nucleotides read TGTGCCAGCTCACCCGCGGCAGGAAGCAATCAGCCCCAGCATTTT. Filled out from reference TRBV18 and TRBJ1-5, the complete variable domain reads NAGVMQNPRHLVRRRGQEARLRCSPMKGHSHVYWYRQLPEEGLKFMVYLQKENIIDESGMPKERFSAEFPKEGPSILRIQQVVRGDSAAYFCASSPAAGSNQPQHFGDGTRLSIL.

Many counts were recorded for this clonotype. The chain carries TRBV18 and TRBJ1-3; D possibly corresponds to TRBD1 (6 bases). This CDR3 comprises 14 residues. Trimming removed 4 bases from V and 6 bases from J, with 13 bases in between. Per the germline V gene, CDR1 is KGHSH and CDR2 is LQKENI. Here the CDR3 reads CASSLQGGENTIYF. The CDR3 DNA follows: TGTGCCAGCTCACTACAGGGTGGAGAAAACACCATATATTTT. Full variable domain (missing parts from reference TRBV18 and TRBJ1-3): NAGVMQNPRHLVRRRGQEARLRCSPMKGHSHVYWYRQLPEEGLKFMVYLQKENIIDESGMPKERFSAEFPKEGPSILRIQQVVRGDSAAYFCASSLQGGENTIYFGEGSWLTVV.

This clonotype was seen at least ten times. The genes are TRBV12-3 or TRBV12-4 and TRBJ2-7; possible D gene TRBD2, 6 bases. The CDR3 sequence is 15 residues long. Trimming removed 3 bases at V and 4 bases at J, with 16 bases between. The chain's CDR3 is CASSFGTGGEYEQYF. The DNA of the CDR3 is TGTGCCAGCAGTTTTGGAACCGGGGGAGAATACGAGCAGTACTTC.

This clonotype was detected ten times or more. The V and J genes are TRBV29-1 and TRBJ1-6, with a possible D match to TRBD1 (6 bases). CDR1 and CDR2 from the germline V gene are SQVTM and ANQGSEA. V was cut by 6 bases and J by 11 bases, with 17 bases left in between. This CDR3 is 13 amino acids long. CDR3 DNA: TGCAGCGTGGAGACTGGTAGGGGGACACCCCTCCACTTT. Its translation is CSVETGRGTPLHF.

This clonotype was counted ten times or more. V and J are TRBV2 and TRBJ1-1; D may be TRBD1 (6 bases). The germline V gene has CDR1 SNHLY and CDR2 FYNNEI. The CDR3 consists of 15 residues. Trimming left V 2 bases short and J 2 bases short, with 12 bases between. Here the CDR3 reads CASSELTGLNTEAFF. As DNA, the CDR3 is TGTGCCAGCAGTGAATTGACAGGACTTAACACTGAAGCTTTCTTT. Full variable domain (remainder filled in from reference TRBV2 and TRBJ1-1): EPEVTQTPSHQVTQMGQEVILRCVPISNHLYFYWYRQILGQKVEFLVSFYNNEISEKSEIFDDQFSVERPDGSNFTLKIRSTKLEDSAMYFCASSELTGLNTEAFFGQGTRLTVV.

This chain uses TRBV12-3 or TRBV12-4 with TRBJ2-7, with a tentative D call TRBD1 (5 bases). Trimming removed 4 bases at V and 5 bases at J, with 15 bases between. The CDR3 is made up of 14 amino acids. The CDR3 nucleotides are TGTGCCAGCAGTTACGGCAGGGCTGGAAACGAGCAGTACTTC. Its translation: CASSYGRAGNEQYF.

In the case of this clonotype: Lacking the conserved final phenylalanine or tryptophan, this CDR3 likely reflects a read error. The chain is built from TRBV7-8 and TRBJ1-1; D possibly corresponds to TRBD1 (5 bases). This CDR3 contains 13 residues. Germline values: CDR1 SGHVS, CDR2 FQNEAQ. The V end was cut by 8 bases, the J end by 2 bases, with 12 bases between. The chain's CDR3 is CASPRVGNTEAFL. The CDR3 bases are TGTGCCAGCCCCAGGGTTGGAAACACTGAAGCTTTCCTT.

Many counts were recorded for this clonotype. The chain recombines TRBV28 with TRBJ2-5, with 9 positions matching TRBD2. V gave up 5 bases and J gave up 2 bases; unmatched junction bases: 12. This CDR3 has 17 amino acids. From germline, CDR1 is MDHEN and CDR2 SYDVKM. This chain's CDR3 is CASSTNGRGGRQETQYF. DNA of the CDR3: TGTGCCAGCAGTACCAATGGGCGGGGGGGCCGACAAGAGACCCAGTACTTC. Full variable domain (remainder filled in from reference TRBV28 and TRBJ2-5): DVKVTQSSRYLVKRTGEKVFLECVQDMDHENMFWYRQDPGLGLRLIYFSYDVKMKEKGDIPEGYSVSREKKERFSLILESASTNQTSMYLCASSTNGRGGRQETQYFGPGTRLLVL.

In this sample, this clonotype turned up many times. The V and J genes are TRBV12-3 or TRBV12-4 and TRBJ1-1; 9 bases map to TRBD1. The CDR3 sequence is 15 residues long. V shed 6 bases and J 5 bases; nucleotides not matched to a gene: 10. The CDR3 sequence is CASRLSGTGRTEAFF. The DNA of the CDR3 is TGTGCCAGCAGATTATCCGGGACAGGGAGAACTGAAGCTTTCTTT.